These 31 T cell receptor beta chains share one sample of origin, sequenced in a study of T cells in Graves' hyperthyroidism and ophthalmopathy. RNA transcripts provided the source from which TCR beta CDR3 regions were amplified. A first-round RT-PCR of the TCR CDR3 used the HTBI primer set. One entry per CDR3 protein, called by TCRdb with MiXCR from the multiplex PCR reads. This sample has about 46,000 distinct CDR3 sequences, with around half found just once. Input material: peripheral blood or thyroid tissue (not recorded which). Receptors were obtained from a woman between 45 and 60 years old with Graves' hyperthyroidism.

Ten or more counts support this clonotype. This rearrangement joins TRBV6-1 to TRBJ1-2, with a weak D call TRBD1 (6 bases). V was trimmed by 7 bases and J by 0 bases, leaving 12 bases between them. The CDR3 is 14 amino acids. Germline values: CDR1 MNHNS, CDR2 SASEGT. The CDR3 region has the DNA TGTGCCAGCATCTTCAGGGGATCTAACTATGGCTACACCTTC. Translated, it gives CASIFRGSNYGYTF.

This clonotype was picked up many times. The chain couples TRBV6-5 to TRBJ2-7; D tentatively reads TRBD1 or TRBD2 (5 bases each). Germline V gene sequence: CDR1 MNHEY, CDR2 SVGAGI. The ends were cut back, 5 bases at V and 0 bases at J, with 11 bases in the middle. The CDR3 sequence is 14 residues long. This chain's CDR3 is CASSTRDASYEQYF. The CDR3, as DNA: TGTGCCAGCAGTACTCGGGACGCCTCCTACGAGCAGTACTTC.

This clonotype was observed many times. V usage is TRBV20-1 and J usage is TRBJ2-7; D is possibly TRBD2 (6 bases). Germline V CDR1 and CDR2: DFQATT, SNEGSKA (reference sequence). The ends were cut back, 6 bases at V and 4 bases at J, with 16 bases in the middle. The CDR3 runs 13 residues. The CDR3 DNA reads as TGCAGTGCCCAAGCGGGCGTAATATACGAGCAGTACTTC. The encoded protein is CSAQAGVIYEQYF.

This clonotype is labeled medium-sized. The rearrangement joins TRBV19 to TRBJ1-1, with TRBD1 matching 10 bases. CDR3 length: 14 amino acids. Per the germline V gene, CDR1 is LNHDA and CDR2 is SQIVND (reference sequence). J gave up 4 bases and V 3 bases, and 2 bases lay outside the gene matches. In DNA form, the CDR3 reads TGTGCCAGTAGTATGGGGGACAGGGGCACTGAAGCTTTCTTT. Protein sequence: CASSMGDRGTEAFF.

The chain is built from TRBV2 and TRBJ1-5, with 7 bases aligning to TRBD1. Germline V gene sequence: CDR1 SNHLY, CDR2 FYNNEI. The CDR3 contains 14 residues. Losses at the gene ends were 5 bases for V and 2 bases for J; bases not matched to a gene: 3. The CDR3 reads CASSPDRGNQPQHF. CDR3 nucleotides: TGTGCCAGCAGTCCCGACAGGGGCAATCAGCCCCAGCATTTT.

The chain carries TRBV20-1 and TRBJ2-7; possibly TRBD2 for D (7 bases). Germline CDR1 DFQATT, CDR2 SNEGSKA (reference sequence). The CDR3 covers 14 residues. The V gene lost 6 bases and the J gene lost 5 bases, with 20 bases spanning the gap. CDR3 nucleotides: TGCAGTGCCCCGGGGGGCCGGGGGATAGACGAGCAGTACTTC. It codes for CSAPGGRGIDEQYF.

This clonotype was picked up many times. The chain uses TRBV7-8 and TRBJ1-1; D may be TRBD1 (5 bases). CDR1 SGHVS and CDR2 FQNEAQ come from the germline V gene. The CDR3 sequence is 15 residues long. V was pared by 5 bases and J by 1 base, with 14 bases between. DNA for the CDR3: TGTGCCAGCAGCCTACTCACGACAGCGAACACTGAAGCTTTCTTT. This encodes CASSLLTTANTEAFF.

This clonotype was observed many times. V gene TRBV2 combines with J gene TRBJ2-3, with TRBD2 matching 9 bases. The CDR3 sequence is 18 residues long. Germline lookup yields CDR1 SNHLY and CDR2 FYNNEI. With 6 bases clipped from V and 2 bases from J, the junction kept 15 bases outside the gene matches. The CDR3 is CASSLLGLALLNTDTQYF. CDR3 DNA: TGTGCCAGCAGCCTTCTTGGACTAGCGCTATTGAACACAGATACGCAGTATTTT.

As DNA, the CDR3 is TGTGCCAGCAGCCAAGCCGGGACAGAAGAGACCCAGTACTTC. Translating gives CASSQAGTEETQYF. The gene calls are TRBV9 and TRBJ2-5, with TRBD1 matching over 7 bases. V was pared by 4 bases and J by 3 bases, with 6 bases of the junction left unmatched. Germline values: CDR1 SGDLS, CDR2 YYNGEE. The CDR3 is 14 residues long.

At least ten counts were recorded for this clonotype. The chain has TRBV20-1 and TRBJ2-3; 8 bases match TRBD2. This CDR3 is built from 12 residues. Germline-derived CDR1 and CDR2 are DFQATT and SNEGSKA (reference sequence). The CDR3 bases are TGCAGGGCACGGGAGGGCCTTGATACGCAGTATTTT. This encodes CRAREGLDTQYF.

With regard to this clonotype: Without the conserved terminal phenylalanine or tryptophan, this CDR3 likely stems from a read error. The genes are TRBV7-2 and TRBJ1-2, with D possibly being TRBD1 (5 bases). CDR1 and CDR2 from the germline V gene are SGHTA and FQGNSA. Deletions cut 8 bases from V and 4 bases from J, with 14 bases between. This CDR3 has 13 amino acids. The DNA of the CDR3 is TGTGCCAGCGGCTCCGGGACTAGCTATGGCTACACCCTC. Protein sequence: CASGSGTSYGYTL.

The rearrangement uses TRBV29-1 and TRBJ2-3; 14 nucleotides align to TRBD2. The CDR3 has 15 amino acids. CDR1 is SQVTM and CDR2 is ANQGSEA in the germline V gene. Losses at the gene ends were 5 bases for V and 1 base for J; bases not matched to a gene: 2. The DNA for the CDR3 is TGCAGCGTTAAGACTAGCGGGAGGGGCACAGATACGCAGTATTTT. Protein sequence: CSVKTSGRGTDTQYF.

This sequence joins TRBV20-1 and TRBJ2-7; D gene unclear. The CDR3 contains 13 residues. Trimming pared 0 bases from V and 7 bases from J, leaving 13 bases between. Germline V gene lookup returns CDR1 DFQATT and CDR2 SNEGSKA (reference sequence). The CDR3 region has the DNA TGCAGTGCTAGAGATTGGGCTATCGGAGAGCAGTACTTC. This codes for CSARDWAIGEQYF.

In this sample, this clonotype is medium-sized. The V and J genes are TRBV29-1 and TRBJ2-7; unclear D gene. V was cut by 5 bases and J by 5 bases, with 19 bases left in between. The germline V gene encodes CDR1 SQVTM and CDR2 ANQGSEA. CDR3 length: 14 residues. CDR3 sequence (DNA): TGCAGCGTTCGCGGTGGCACCAAGGCTCACGAGCAGTACTTC. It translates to CSVRGGTKAHEQYF.

The DNA for the CDR3 is TGTGCCAGCTCACCACCCAGCCAAGGACAGGGTCGCTACGAGCAGTACTTC. Encoded protein: CASSPPSQGQGRYEQYF. The chain links TRBV7-8 to TRBJ2-7; the match to TRBD1 covers 8 bases. This CDR3 spans 17 amino acids. Per the germline V gene, CDR1 is SGHVS and CDR2 is FQNEAQ. With 8 bases clipped from V and 3 bases from J, the junction kept 18 bases outside the gene matches.

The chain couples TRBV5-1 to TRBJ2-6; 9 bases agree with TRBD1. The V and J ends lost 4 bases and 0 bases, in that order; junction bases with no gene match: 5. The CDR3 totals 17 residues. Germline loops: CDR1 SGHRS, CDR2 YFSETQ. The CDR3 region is CASSVGQGASGANVLTF. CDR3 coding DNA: TGCGCCAGCAGCGTGGGACAGGGCGCCTCTGGGGCCAACGTCCTGACTTTC.

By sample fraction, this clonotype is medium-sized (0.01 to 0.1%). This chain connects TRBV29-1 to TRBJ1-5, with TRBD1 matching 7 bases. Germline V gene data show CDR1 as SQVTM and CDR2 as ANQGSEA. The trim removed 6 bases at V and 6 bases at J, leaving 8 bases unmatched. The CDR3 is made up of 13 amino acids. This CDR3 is CSVIQGMGQPQHF. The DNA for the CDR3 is TGCAGCGTAATACAGGGGATGGGTCAGCCCCAGCATTTT.

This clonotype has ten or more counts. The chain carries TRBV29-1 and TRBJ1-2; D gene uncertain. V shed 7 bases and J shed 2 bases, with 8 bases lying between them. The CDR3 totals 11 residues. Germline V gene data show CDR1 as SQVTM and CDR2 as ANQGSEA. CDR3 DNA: TGCAGCGGACCCCTAAACTATGGCTACACCTTC. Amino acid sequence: CSGPLNYGYTF.

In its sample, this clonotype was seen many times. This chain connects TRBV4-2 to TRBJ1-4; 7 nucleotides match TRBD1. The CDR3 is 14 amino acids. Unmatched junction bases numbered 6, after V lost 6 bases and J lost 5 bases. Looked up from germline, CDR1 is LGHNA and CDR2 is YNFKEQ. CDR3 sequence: CASSSGQPNEKLFF. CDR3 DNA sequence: TGTGCCAGCAGTTCGGGACAGCCGAATGAAAAACTGTTTTTT.

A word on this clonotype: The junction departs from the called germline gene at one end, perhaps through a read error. The CDR3 is CAGSQGPSGRSYEQYF. CDR3 DNA: TGTGCCGGCAGCCAAGGGCCTAGCGGGAGATCCTACGAGCAGTACTTC. This chain uses TRBV7-2 with TRBJ2-7, with 10 bases that match TRBD2. CDR3 size: 16 residues. The germline CDR1 and CDR2 sequences are SGHTA and FQGNSA.

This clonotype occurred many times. CDR3 loop: CASSQEGGFHTDTQYF. The CDR3 nucleotides read TGCGCCAGCAGCCAAGAAGGTGGTTTTCACACAGATACGCAGTATTTT. The chain combines TRBV4-1 with TRBJ2-3, with unresolved D. The length of the CDR3 is 16 residues. From germline, CDR1 is MGHRA and CDR2 YSYEKL. The V end was cut by 0 bases, the J end by 2 bases, with 12 bases between.

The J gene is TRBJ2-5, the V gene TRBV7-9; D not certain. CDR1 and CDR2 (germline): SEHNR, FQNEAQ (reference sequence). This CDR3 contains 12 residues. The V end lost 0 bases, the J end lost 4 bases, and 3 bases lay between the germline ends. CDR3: CASSLARETQYF. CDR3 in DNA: TGTGCCAGCAGCTTAGCGAGAGAGACCCAGTACTTC. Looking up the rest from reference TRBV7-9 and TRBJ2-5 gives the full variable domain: DTGVSQNPRHKITKRGQNVTFRCDPISEHNRLYWYRQTLGQGPEFLTYFQNEAQLEKSRLLSDRFSAERPKGSFSTLEIQRTEQGDSAMYLCASSLARETQYFGPGTRLLVL.

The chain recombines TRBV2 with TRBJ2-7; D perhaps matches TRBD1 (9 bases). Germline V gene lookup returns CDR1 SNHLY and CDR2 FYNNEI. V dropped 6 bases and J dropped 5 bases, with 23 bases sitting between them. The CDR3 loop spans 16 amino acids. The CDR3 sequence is CASRLQGASGSNEQYF. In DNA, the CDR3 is TGTGCCAGCAGGTTACAGGGGGCTAGCGGGTCTAACGAGCAGTACTTC.

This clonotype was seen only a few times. CDR3 bases: TGCAGTGCCACTAGCGGGAGCTACGAGCAGTACTTC. It encodes CSATSGSYEQYF. The chain recombines TRBV20-1 with TRBJ2-7; 11 nucleotides agree with TRBD2. This CDR3 spans 12 amino acids. Germline loops: CDR1 DFQATT, CDR2 SNEGSKA (reference sequence). Losses at the gene ends were 6 bases for V and 3 bases for J; bases not matched to a gene: 1.

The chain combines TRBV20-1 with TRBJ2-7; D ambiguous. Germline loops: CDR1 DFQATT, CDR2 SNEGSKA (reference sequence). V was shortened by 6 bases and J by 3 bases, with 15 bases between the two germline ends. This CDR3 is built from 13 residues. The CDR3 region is CSASSPGLYEQYF. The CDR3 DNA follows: TGCAGTGCCAGCAGCCCTGGCCTCTACGAGCAGTACTTC.

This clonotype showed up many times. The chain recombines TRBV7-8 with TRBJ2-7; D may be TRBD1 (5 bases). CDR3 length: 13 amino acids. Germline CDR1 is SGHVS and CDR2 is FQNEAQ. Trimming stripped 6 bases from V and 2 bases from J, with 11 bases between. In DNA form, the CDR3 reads TGTGCCAGCAGTCAACAGGCCCCCTACGAGCAGTACTTC. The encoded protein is CASSQQAPYEQYF. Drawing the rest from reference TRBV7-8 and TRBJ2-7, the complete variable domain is GAGVSQSPRYKVAKRGQDVALRCDPISGHVSLFWYQQALGQGPEFLTYFQNEAQLDKSGLPSDRFFAERPEGSVSTLKIQRTQQEDSAVYLCASSQQAPYEQYFGPGTRLTVT.

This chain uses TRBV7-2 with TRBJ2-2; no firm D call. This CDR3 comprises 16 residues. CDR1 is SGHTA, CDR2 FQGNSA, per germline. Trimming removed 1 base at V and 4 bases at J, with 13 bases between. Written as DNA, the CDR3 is TGTGCCAGCAGCTTAGTCGTCGCTGGGCTCACCGGGGAGCTGTTTTTT. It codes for CASSLVVAGLTGELFF. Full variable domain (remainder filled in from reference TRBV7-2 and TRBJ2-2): GAGVSQSPSNKVTEKGKDVELRCDPISGHTALYWYRQSLGQGLEFLIYFQGNSAPDKSGLPSDRFSAERTGGSVSTLTIQRTQQEDSAVYLCASSLVVAGLTGELFFGEGSRLTVL.

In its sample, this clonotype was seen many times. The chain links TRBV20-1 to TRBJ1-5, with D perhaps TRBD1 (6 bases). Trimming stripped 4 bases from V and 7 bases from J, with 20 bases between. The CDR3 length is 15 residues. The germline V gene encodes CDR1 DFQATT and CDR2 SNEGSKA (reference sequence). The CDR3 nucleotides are TGCAGTGCTAACCGAGGGGGAGCAATGGTCCAGCCCCAGCATTTT. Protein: CSANRGGAMVQPQHF.

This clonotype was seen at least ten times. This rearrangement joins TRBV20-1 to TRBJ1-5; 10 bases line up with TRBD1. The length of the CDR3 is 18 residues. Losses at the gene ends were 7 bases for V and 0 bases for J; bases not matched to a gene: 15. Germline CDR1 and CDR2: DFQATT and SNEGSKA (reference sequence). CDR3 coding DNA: TGCAGTGATAGGTGCCGGGACAGGGGCTATTATAGCAATCAGCCCCAGCATTTT. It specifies CSDRCRDRGYYSNQPQHF.

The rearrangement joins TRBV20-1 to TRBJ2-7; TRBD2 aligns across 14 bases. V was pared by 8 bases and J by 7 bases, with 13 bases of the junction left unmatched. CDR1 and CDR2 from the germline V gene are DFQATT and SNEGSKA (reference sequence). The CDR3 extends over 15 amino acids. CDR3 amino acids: CSTKNGGLAGEEQYF. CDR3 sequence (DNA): TGCAGTACAAAAAACGGGGGACTAGCGGGAGAAGAGCAGTACTTC.

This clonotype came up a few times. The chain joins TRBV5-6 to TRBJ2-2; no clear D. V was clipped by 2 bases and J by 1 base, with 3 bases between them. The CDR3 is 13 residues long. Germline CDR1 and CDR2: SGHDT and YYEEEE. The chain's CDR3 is CASSFWNTGELFF. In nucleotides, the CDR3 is TGTGCCAGCAGCTTTTGGAACACCGGGGAGCTGTTTTTT.